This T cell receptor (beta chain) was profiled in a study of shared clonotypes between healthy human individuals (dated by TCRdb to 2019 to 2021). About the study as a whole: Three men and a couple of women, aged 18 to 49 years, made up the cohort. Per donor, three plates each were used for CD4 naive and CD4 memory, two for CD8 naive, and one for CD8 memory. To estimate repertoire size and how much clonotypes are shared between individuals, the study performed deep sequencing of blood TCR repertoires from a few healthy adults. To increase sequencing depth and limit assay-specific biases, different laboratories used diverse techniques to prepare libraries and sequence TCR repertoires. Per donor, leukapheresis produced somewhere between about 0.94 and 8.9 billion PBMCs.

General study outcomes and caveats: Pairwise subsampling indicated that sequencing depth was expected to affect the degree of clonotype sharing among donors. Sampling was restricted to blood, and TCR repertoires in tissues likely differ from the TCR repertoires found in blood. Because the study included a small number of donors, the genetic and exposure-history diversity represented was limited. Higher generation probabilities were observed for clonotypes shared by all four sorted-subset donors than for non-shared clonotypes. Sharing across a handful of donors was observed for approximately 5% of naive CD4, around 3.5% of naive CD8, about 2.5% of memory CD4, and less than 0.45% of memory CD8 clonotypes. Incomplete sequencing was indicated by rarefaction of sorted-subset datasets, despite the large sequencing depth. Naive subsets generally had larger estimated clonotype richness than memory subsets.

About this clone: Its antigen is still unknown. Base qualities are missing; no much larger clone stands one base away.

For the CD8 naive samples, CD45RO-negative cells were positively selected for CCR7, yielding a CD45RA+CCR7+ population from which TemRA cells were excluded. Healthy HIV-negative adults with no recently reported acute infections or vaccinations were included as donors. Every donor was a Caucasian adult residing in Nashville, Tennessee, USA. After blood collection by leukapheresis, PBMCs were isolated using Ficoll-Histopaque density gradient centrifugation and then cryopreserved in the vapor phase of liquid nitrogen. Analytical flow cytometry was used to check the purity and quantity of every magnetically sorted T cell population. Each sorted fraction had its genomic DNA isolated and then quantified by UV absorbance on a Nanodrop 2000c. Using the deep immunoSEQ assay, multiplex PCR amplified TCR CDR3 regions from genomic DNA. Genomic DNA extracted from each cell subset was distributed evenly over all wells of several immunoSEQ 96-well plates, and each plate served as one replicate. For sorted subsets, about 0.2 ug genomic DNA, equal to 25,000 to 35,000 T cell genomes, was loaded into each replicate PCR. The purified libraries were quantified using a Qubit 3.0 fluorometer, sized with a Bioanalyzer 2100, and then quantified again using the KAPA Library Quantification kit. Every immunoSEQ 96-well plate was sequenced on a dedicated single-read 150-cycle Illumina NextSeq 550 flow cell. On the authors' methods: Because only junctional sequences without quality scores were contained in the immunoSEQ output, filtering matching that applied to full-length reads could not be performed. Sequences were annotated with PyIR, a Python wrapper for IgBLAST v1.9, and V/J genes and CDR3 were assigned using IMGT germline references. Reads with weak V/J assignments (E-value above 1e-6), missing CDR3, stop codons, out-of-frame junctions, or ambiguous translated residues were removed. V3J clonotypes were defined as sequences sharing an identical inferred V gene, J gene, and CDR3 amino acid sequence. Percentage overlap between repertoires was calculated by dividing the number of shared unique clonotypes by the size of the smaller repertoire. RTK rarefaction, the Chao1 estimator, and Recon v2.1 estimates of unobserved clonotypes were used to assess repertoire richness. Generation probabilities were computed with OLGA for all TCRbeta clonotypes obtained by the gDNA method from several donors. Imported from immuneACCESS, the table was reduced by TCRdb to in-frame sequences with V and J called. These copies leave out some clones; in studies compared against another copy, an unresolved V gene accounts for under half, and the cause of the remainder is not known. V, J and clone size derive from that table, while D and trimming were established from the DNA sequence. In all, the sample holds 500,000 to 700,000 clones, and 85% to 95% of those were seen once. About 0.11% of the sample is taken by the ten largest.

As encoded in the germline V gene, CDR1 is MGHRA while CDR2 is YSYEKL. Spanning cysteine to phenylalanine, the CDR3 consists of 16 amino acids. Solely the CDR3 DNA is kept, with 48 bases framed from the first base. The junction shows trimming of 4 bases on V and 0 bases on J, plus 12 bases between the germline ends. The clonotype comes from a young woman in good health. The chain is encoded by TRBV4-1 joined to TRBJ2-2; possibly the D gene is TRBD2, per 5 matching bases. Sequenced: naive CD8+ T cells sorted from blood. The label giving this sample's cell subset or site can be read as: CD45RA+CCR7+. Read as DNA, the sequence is TGCGCCAGCAGCCCCCCGGGGATGTCGAACACCGGGGAGCTGTTTTTT. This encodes CASSPPGMSNTGELFF.